This TCR beta chain was sequenced for a study of T cells after posttransplantation cyclophosphamide. The ends were cut back, 4 bases at V and 9 bases at J, with 10 bases in the middle. CDR1 LNHDA and CDR2 SQIVND come from the germline V gene (reference sequence). This CDR3 is 12 amino acids long. As regards this clone: Its antigen is unknown.

Assay: immunoSEQ multiplex PCR; the TCRdb copy retains only in-frame clones and omits some. The table includes roughly 23,000 clones, approximately 97% detected once. Study-wide findings and caveats: Recipient CMV seropositivity and CMV reactivation strongly tracked TRB clonality.

Cells defined as naive were viable CD3+CD4+ or CD3+CD8+ and CCR7+CD45RA+CD45RO-CD95-CD27+CD28+. The material sequenced was naive CD4+ T cells sorted from PBMCs. The receptor comes from a middle-aged man in good health, CMV-negative, and a related stem cell transplant donor. The gene calls are TRBV19 and TRBJ1-5; D is uncertain. The CDR3 reads CASSTEPRPQHF. In nucleotides, the CDR3 is TGTGCCAGTAGTACTGAGCCAAGGCCCCAGCATTTT.